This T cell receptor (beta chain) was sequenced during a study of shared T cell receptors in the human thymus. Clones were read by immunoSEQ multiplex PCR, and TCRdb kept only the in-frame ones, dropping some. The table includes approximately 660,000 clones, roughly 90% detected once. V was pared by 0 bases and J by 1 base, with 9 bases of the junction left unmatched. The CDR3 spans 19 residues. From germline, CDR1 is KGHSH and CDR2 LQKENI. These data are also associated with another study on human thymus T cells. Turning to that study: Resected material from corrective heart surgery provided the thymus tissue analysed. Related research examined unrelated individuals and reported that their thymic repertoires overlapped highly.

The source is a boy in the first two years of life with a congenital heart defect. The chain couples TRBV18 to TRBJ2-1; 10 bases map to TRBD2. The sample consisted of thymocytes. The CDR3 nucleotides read TGTGCCAGCTCACCACCCCCCAGCGGGAGGGCCATGTCCTACAATGAGCAGTTCTTC. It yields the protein CASSPPPSGRAMSYNEQFF.